A selection of T cell receptor beta chains follows, all from one sample in a study of Graves' ophthalmopathy and Graves' hyperthyroidism. TCRdb recomputed calls from the multiplex PCR reads with MiXCR, one row per CDR3 protein. Among approximately 480,000 distinct CDR3 sequences listed, under 15% were seen once. The material sequenced was blood. All receptors come from a woman aged 25 to 39 with Graves' ophthalmopathy. The CDR3 runs from the conserved cysteine through the conserved F or W. D genes are given only for firm matches. The size of a clone is reported for some rows only, either as once, few or many, or as a class for expanded clones.

clone_size	d_call	v_call	j_call	cdr3_aa	cdr3_nt
many	TRBD1	TRBV15	TRBJ2-7	CATSRSRQGSYEQYF	TGTGCCACCAGCAGATCGAGACAGGGTTCGTACGAGCAGTACTTC
NA	NA	TRBV29-1	TRBJ1-1	CSVVRTQNTEAFF	TGCAGCGTTGTAAGGACGCAGAACACTGAAGCTTTCTTT
many	NA	TRBV6-1	TRBJ2-6	CASHLTPGNRANVLTF	TGTGCCAGCCACCTCACCCCAGGGAATAGGGCCAACGTCCTGACTTTC
NA	NA	TRBV6-1	TRBJ2-7	CASRGTDAYEQYF	TGTGCCAGCAGAGGGACTGACGCCTACGAGCAGTACTTC
NA	NA	TRBV6-5	TRBJ1-1	CASSYSNQRAEAFF	TGTGCCAGCAGTTACTCTAATCAAAGGGCTGAAGCTTTCTTT
few	NA	TRBV2	TRBJ2-3	CASSENRADTQYF	TGTGCCAGCAGTGAAAACAGGGCAGATACGCAGTATTTT
many	TRBD1	TRBV6-4	TRBJ2-5	CASSDRDREETQYF	TGTGCCAGCAGTGACCGGGACAGAGAAGAGACCCAGTACTTC
many	TRBD1	TRBV7-3	TRBJ1-2	CASSPGQGENYGYTF	TGTGCCAGCAGCCCGGGACAGGGAGAGAACTATGGCTACACCTTC
many	TRBD2	TRBV11-3	TRBJ2-7	CASSLGLAGVPYEQYF	TGTGCCAGCAGCTTAGGACTAGCGGGGGTACCATACGAGCAGTACTTC
many	TRBD1	TRBV28	TRBJ1-6	CASSLPTGVGSPLHF	TGTGCCAGCAGTTTACCGACAGGGGTTGGTTCACCCCTCCACTTT
many	NA	TRBV5-6	TRBJ2-7	CASSLIEGYEQYF	TGTGCCAGCAGCTTAATAGAGGGATACGAGCAGTACTTC
many	TRBD1	TRBV6-5	TRBJ1-2	CASSYRGQGANGYTF	TGTGCCAGCAGTTACAGGGGACAGGGGGCAAATGGCTACACCTTC
NA	NA	TRBV12-3/TRBV12-4	TRBJ1-2	CASSPSSGGIGYTF	TGTGCCAGCAGTCCCTCTTCTGGGGGGATCGGCTACACCTTC
many	NA	TRBV28	TRBJ2-5	CASSLGSFLQETQYF	TGTGCCAGCAGTTTAGGCAGCTTTTTACAAGAGACCCAGTACTTC
many	NA	TRBV28	TRBJ1-1	CATHRDITEAFF	TGTGCCACTCACCGGGACATCACTGAAGCTTTCTTT
many	TRBD1	TRBV28	TRBJ2-5	CASREQGARETQYF	TGTGCCAGCAGGGAACAGGGGGCCCGGGAGACCCAGTACTTC
few	TRBD2	TRBV11-2	TRBJ2-2	CASSLGARTSGGAAGELFF	TGTGCCAGCAGCTTAGGAGCTCGGACTAGCGGGGGGGCCGCCGGGGAGCTGTTTTTT
few	TRBD1	TRBV11-2	TRBJ1-5	CASSSPGTGGNQPQHF	TGTGCCAGCAGCTCACCCGGGACAGGGGGCAATCAGCCCCAGCATTTT
many	NA	TRBV7-2	TRBJ2-4	CASRPTANIQYF	TGTGCCAGCAGGCCGACCGCAAACATTCAGTACTTC
many	NA	TRBV25-1	TRBJ1-2	CASSVRVGGYTF	TGTGCCAGCAGTGTTAGGGTTGGCGGCTACACCTTC
many	TRBD1	TRBV6-1	TRBJ2-7	CASSRAGTGGWQYF	TGTGCCAGCAGTAGAGCCGGGACAGGGGGCTGGCAGTACTTC
many	NA	TRBV6-5	TRBJ2-7	CASSWVEAGPYEQYF	TGTGCCAGCAGTTGGGTCGAGGCAGGGCCCTACGAGCAGTACTTC
NA	TRBD1	TRBV6-1	TRBJ2-7	CASRTGGDYEQYF	TGTGCCAGCAGGACAGGGGGAGACTACGAGCAGTACTTC
NA	NA	TRBV20-1	TRBJ1-3	CSAVASVGVSGNTIYF	TGCAGTGCTGTAGCGTCCGTGGGGGTCTCTGGAAACACCATATATTTT
NA	TRBD1	TRBV20-1	TRBJ2-7	CSAREDRDSPKYF	TGCAGTGCTAGAGAAGACAGGGACAGCCCTAAATACTTC
NA	TRBD2	TRBV7-6	TRBJ2-5	CASSPGTRKQETQYF	TGTGCCAGCAGCCCCGGGACTAGGAAACAAGAGACCCAGTACTTC
many	TRBD1	TRBV28	TRBJ1-6	CASSLTGISPLHF	TGTGCCAGCAGTTTGACAGGGATTTCACCCCTCCACTTT
many	TRBD1	TRBV5-1	TRBJ1-1	CASSRTGVGLITEAFF	TGCGCCAGCAGCAGGACAGGGGTAGGGTTGATCACTGAAGCTTTCTTT
many	NA	TRBV7-2	TRBJ1-1	CASSRSKAFF	TGTGCCAGCAGCCGTTCGAAAGCTTTCTTT
NA	NA	TRBV7-8	TRBJ1-6	CASSFPASPLHF	TGTGCCAGCAGCTTCCCGGCGTCACCCCTCCACTTT
once	TRBD1	TRBV5-1	TRBJ1-5	CASSRLDRTNQPQHF	TGCGCCAGCAGCCGACTGGACAGGACAAATCAGCCCCAGCATTTT
many	NA	TRBV15	TRBJ2-7	CATSRGDLWSEQYF	TGTGCCACCAGCAGAGGGGATCTTTGGAGCGAGCAGTACTTC
many	NA	TRBV10-2	TRBJ1-1	CASSEVDTEAFF	TGCGCCAGCAGTGAGGTGGACACTGAAGCTTTCTTT